Listed below are T cell receptor beta chains from one sample, sequenced in a study of shared clonotypes between healthy human individuals. The table came from immunoSEQ multiplex PCR; TCRdb's copy has only in-frame clones and leaves some out. Among millions of clones listed, 93% were seen once. The sample taken for sequencing was naive CD4+ T cells from PBMCs. These receptors were obtained from a man younger than 35 in good health. Some clones in this sample may be carry-over from other donors' samples. The CDR3 runs from the conserved cysteine through the conserved F or W. A D gene is named only where the DNA matches it firmly. Rows may omit the clone size; those that give it use once, few, many or a size class.

clone size	D gene	V gene	J gene	CDR3 protein	CDR3 DNA
-	-	TRBV28	TRBJ1-5	CASIGTPWDQPQHF	TGTGCCAGCATCGGGACGCCGTGGGATCAGCCCCAGCATTTT
-	-	TRBV6-5	TRBJ2-2	CASSYFRGGNTGELFF	TGTGCCAGCAGTTACTTTCGGGGCGGGAACACCGGGGAGCTGTTTTTT
once	-	TRBV5-1	TRBJ2-1	CASSSGMGQFF	TGCGCCAGCAGCTCCGGGATGGGGCAGTTCTTC
-	-	TRBV29-1	TRBJ2-3	CSARTRYTDTQYF	TGCAGCGCTCGGACACGGTACACAGATACGCAGTATTTT
-	-	TRBV28	TRBJ1-5	CASTGGWQPQHF	TGTGCCAGCACGGGGGGCTGGCAGCCCCAGCATTTT
-	TRBD2	TRBV4-1	TRBJ2-5	CASSRVAAGGPQETQYF	TGCGCCAGCAGCCGTGTCGCGGCGGGAGGCCCCCAAGAGACCCAGTACTTC
-	TRBD2	TRBV5-1	TRBJ2-2	CASSARLGGSTGELFF	TGCGCCAGCAGCGCCCGCTTGGGAGGGAGCACCGGGGAGCTGTTTTTT
-	TRBD1	TRBV18	TRBJ2-1	CASSPYGGRGFPNEQFF	TGTGCCAGCTCACCATATGGAGGCAGGGGGTTCCCCAATGAGCAGTTCTTC
-	TRBD2	TRBV27	TRBJ2-1	CASSLTSGRPQFF	TGTGCCAGCAGTTTGACTAGCGGGAGGCCCCAGTTCTTC
once	-	TRBV7-8	TRBJ1-3	CASSRRTAIQSSGNTIYF	TGTGCCAGCAGCCGCCGGACCGCTATTCAGAGCTCTGGAAACACCATATATTTT
-	TRBD1	TRBV27	TRBJ2-7	CASSHDRGEQYF	TGTGCCAGCAGCCACGACAGGGGCGAGCAGTACTTC
-	TRBD1	TRBV2	TRBJ1-6	CASSAKQGGNSPLHF	TGTGCCAGCAGTGCAAAACAGGGGGGAAATTCACCCCTCCACTTT
-	-	TRBV19	TRBJ1-5	CASSLTGNQPQHF	TGTGCCAGTAGTTTAACAGGGAATCAGCCCCAGCATTTT
-	-	TRBV5-1	TRBJ1-4	CASSLEGQTEKLFF	TGCGCCAGCAGCTTGGAGGGACAAACCGAAAAACTGTTTTTT
-	TRBD1	TRBV9	TRBJ2-1	CASSPTGTGGTYEQFF	TGTGCCAGCAGCCCCACAGGGACAGGAGGCACCTATGAGCAGTTCTTC
-	TRBD1	TRBV5-1	TRBJ2-2	CASSSFRGQNTGELFF	TGCGCCAGCAGCTCATTCAGGGGGCAGAACACCGGGGAGCTGTTTTTT
-	-	TRBV18	TRBJ2-5	CASSPPPGQETQYF	TGTGCCAGCTCACCACCGCCTGGACAAGAGACCCAGTACTTC
once	-	TRBV5-1	TRBJ2-7	CASSLGRAANEQYF	TGCGCCAGCAGCTTGGGGCGAGCGGCTAACGAGCAGTACTTC
-	TRBD1	TRBV6-5	TRBJ1-3	CASSYGTGLGNTIYF	TGTGCCAGCAGTTACGGGACAGGGCTAGGAAACACCATATATTTT
-	TRBD1	TRBV15	TRBJ1-2	CATSRRGQGAPGYGYTF	TGTGCCACCAGCAGAAGGGGACAGGGGGCGCCAGGCTATGGCTACACCTTC
-	-	TRBV27	TRBJ1-1	CASSLAGVRGTEAFF	TGTGCCAGCAGTTTGGCCGGGGTCCGGGGCACTGAAGCTTTCTTT
-	-	TRBV6-1	TRBJ1-2	CASSLPGGGGYTF	TGTGCCAGCAGTCTTCCCGGGGGTGGAGGCTACACCTTC
-	-	TRBV7-2	TRBJ2-7	CASSLAGGQYF	TGTGCCAGCAGCTTAGCGGGAGGGCAGTACTTC
-	-	TRBV14	TRBJ2-3	CASRSQTRHTQYF	TGTGCCAGCAGATCTCAGACCCGTCATACGCAGTATTTT
-	TRBD1	TRBV19	TRBJ1-2	CASSSGQGNYGYTF	TGTGCCAGTAGTTCCGGACAGGGGAACTATGGCTACACCTTC
once	-	TRBV5-1	TRBJ2-7	CASSLATGSYEQYF	TGCGCCAGCAGCTTAGCGACAGGATCCTACGAGCAGTACTTC
-	-	TRBV5-1	TRBJ2-1	CASSLPSSYNEQFF	TGCGCCAGCAGCTTACCGTCCTCCTACAATGAGCAGTTCTTC
-	TRBD1	TRBV28	TRBJ2-1	CASSLGGRGFQGWQFF	TGTGCCAGCAGTTTAGGGGGCAGGGGGTTCCAAGGTTGGCAGTTCTTC
-	-	TRBV15	TRBJ2-7	CATSRDQGERSYEQYF	TGTGCCACCAGCAGAGATCAAGGGGAGCGGTCCTACGAGCAGTACTTC
-	TRBD1	TRBV5-1	TRBJ2-7	CASSLGDRRLYEQYF	TGCGCCAGCAGCTTGGGGGACAGGCGTCTGTACGAGCAGTACTTC
-	-	TRBV18	TRBJ2-3	CASSPSPSTDTQYF	TGTGCCAGCTCACCCTCCCCTAGCACAGATACGCAGTATTTT
-	-	TRBV2	TRBJ2-7	CASSEVGNYEQYF	TGTGCCAGCAGTGAAGTCGGAAACTACGAGCAGTACTTC
once	TRBD1	TRBV9	TRBJ2-1	CASSVGLAGTGDNEQFF	TGTGCCAGCAGCGTAGGTTTAGCGGGGACAGGGGACAATGAGCAGTTCTTC
-	TRBD1	TRBV5-1	TRBJ1-5	CASSLEGANSNQPQHF	TGCGCCAGCAGCTTGGAGGGGGCGAATAGCAATCAGCCCCAGCATTTT
-	TRBD1	TRBV19	TRBJ1-1	CASSITGVGTEAFF	TGTGCCAGTAGTATAACAGGGGTGGGGACTGAAGCTTTCTTT
-	TRBD2	TRBV6-5	TRBJ2-2	CASSRLAGVTGELFF	TGTGCCAGCAGTAGACTAGCGGGAGTCACCGGGGAGCTGTTTTTT
-	TRBD1	TRBV19	TRBJ1-4	CASSRPGTGTRTNEKLFF	TGTGCCAGTAGTCGTCCGGGGACAGGGACGCGGACTAATGAAAAACTGTTTTTT
-	TRBD1	TRBV28	TRBJ1-5	CATTVYSRGGQPQHF	TGTGCCACCACAGTTTATAGCAGGGGGGGTCAGCCCCAGCATTTT
-	-	TRBV28	TRBJ2-2	CASLLGGAGTGELFF	TGTGCCAGCCTCCTGGGGGGGGCGGGGACCGGGGAGCTGTTTTTT
-	TRBD1	TRBV5-4	TRBJ1-2	CASSFRDRGGGYTF	TGTGCCAGCAGCTTCCGGGACAGGGGTGGAGGCTACACCTTC
-	-	TRBV11-3	TRBJ2-1	CASSLGRDEQFF	TGTGCCAGCAGCCTCGGAAGGGATGAGCAGTTCTTC
once	-	TRBV6-1	TRBJ1-5	CASTRTDSNQPQHF	TGTGCCAGCACAAGGACAGATAGCAATCAGCCCCAGCATTTT
-	-	TRBV29-1	TRBJ1-1	CSVEDSGDTEAFF	TGCAGCGTTGAAGATAGTGGAGACACTGAAGCTTTCTTT
once	-	TRBV7-2	TRBJ1-2	CASSPETGPYGYTF	TGTGCCAGCAGTCCCGAAACAGGGCCCTATGGCTACACCTTC
-	-	TRBV20-1	TRBJ1-2	CSAPDNGYTF	TGCAGTGCTCCAGATAATGGCTACACCTTC
-	-	TRBV25-1	TRBJ1-5	CASSDTGGGQPQHF	TGTGCCAGCAGTGACACCGGGGGCGGTCAGCCCCAGCATTTT
-	-	TRBV5-4	TRBJ2-7	CASSLPGRFYEQYF	TGTGCCAGCAGTCTCCCGGGACGGTTCTACGAGCAGTACTTC
-	-	TRBV18	TRBJ2-5	CASSPQNSATVQETQYF	TGTGCCAGCTCACCACAGAATAGCGCGACTGTCCAAGAGACCCAGTACTTC
once	-	TRBV6-1	TRBJ2-6	CASSAAIGPSGANVLTF	TGTGCCAGCAGTGCTGCGATCGGGCCCTCTGGGGCCAACGTCCTGACTTTC
-	TRBD1	TRBV10-3	TRBJ2-2	CAISDPVKGAGGELFF	TGTGCCATCAGTGACCCAGTGAAGGGGGCGGGCGGGGAGCTGTTTTTT
-	-	TRBV28	TRBJ1-1	CASSYGGLINEAFF	TGTGCCAGCAGTTATGGGGGGTTGATTAATGAAGCTTTCTTT
-	-	TRBV5-1	TRBJ1-1	CASSPTQYTEAFF	TGCGCCAGCAGCCCTACCCAGTACACTGAAGCTTTCTTT
-	-	TRBV2	TRBJ2-3	CASTFGRTDTQYF	TGTGCCAGCACCTTCGGCAGAACAGATACGCAGTATTTT
once	-	TRBV20-1	TRBJ2-1	CSVGQYNEQFF	TGCAGCGTTGGACAGTACAATGAGCAGTTCTTC
-	-	TRBV4-1	TRBJ1-2	CASSRTGTAYGYTF	TGCGCCAGCAGCCGGACCGGGACGGCCTATGGCTACACCTTC
-	-	TRBV5-5	TRBJ1-2	CASSPNPGGYYGYTF	TGTGCCAGCAGCCCTAACCCTGGGGGCTACTATGGCTACACCTTC
-	-	TRBV19	TRBJ1-5	CASKWGSRAYSNQPQHF	TGTGCCAGTAAATGGGGGAGCAGAGCTTATAGCAATCAGCCCCAGCATTTT
-	TRBD2	TRBV7-9	TRBJ2-3	CASSSSGTDTQYF	TGTGCCAGCAGCTCTAGCGGGACTGATACGCAGTATTTT
-	TRBD1	TRBV19	TRBJ1-2	CASTPTGGGGYTF	TGTGCCAGTACCCCGACAGGGGGCGGCGGCTACACCTTC
-	-	TRBV6-5	TRBJ2-5	CASSYYRDGETQYF	TGTGCCAGCAGTTACTACCGGGACGGAGAGACCCAGTACTTC